Listed below are T cell receptor beta chains from one sample, sequenced in a study of blood T cell repertoires in COVID-19. This table comes from immunoSEQ multiplex PCR, and its TCRdb copy is limited to in-frame clones, with some not included. The sample records about 480,000 clones, roughly 90% being singletons. Material: PBMCs or T cells enriched from blood (not recorded which). The receptors originated from a woman aged 40 to 49 who had recovered from COVID-19. The CDR3 runs from the conserved cysteine through the conserved F or W.

V gene: TRBV6-5; J gene: TRBJ2-6; CDR3 protein: CASGPTGANVLTF
V gene: TRBV29-1; J gene: TRBJ2-5; CDR3 protein: CSVEDWAIKETQYF
V gene: TRBV12-5; J gene: TRBJ2-1; CDR3 protein: CASGLVHSWTSGEERAYNEQFF
V gene: TRBV19; J gene: TRBJ2-1; CDR3 protein: CASSTRQSSYNEQFF
V gene: TRBV3-1/TRBV3-2; J gene: TRBJ2-3; CDR3 protein: CASSLGTVTDTQYF
V gene: TRBV6-2/TRBV6-3; J gene: TRBJ2-2; CDR3 protein: CASSYSRRESRAGELFF
V gene: TRBV9; J gene: TRBJ2-1; CDR3 protein: CASSRPAGEQFF
V gene: TRBV25-1; J gene: TRBJ1-1; CDR3 protein: CASKRGYTEAFF
V gene: TRBV4-1; J gene: TRBJ1-6; CDR3 protein: CASSQEASDTSASPLHF
V gene: TRBV29-1; J gene: TRBJ2-1; CDR3 protein: CSVQGLASEQFF
V gene: TRBV6-5; J gene: TRBJ2-7; CDR3 protein: CASSRGGHSYEQYF
V gene: TRBV4-3; J gene: TRBJ2-1; CDR3 protein: CASRERESSYNEQFF
V gene: TRBV5-1; J gene: TRBJ1-1; CDR3 protein: CASRPSENTEAFF
V gene: TRBV7-6; J gene: TRBJ2-5; CDR3 protein: CASSIETERMETQYF
V gene: TRBV6-5; J gene: TRBJ1-2; CDR3 protein: CASTSGSDGYTF
V gene: TRBV19; J gene: TRBJ2-2; CDR3 protein: CASSIGLAGGPYPGELFF
V gene: TRBV3-1/TRBV3-2; J gene: TRBJ2-7; CDR3 protein: CASAIAAGNLNEQYF
V gene: TRBV9; J gene: TRBJ2-3; CDR3 protein: CASSPPRASGRADTQYF
V gene: TRBV7-8; J gene: TRBJ2-1; CDR3 protein: CASSLGGNFDEQFF
V gene: TRBV29-1; J gene: TRBJ2-7; CDR3 protein: CSASRGYEQYF
V gene: TRBV14; J gene: TRBJ2-7; CDR3 protein: CASSLEGLAGISYEQYF
V gene: TRBV10-3; J gene: TRBJ2-1; CDR3 protein: CAISEGGRRNEQFF
V gene: TRBV2; J gene: TRBJ1-1; CDR3 protein: CASSFRGTEAFF
V gene: TRBV24-1; J gene: TRBJ2-5; CDR3 protein: CATSPGQETQYF
V gene: TRBV30; J gene: TRBJ2-1; CDR3 protein: CAGQGSSSNEQFF
V gene: TRBV2; J gene: TRBJ2-1; CDR3 protein: CASSKTGDDEQFF
V gene: TRBV11-3; J gene: TRBJ2-1; CDR3 protein: CASRRSGTTTEDYNEQFF
V gene: TRBV27; J gene: TRBJ1-5; CDR3 protein: CASSFGGAGQPQHF
V gene: TRBV6-4; J gene: TRBJ1-1; CDR3 protein: CASSLGRGIPEAFF
V gene: TRBV27; J gene: TRBJ1-1; CDR3 protein: CASSLTRYTEAFF
V gene: TRBV28; J gene: TRBJ1-2; CDR3 protein: CATKGYGYGYTF
V gene: TRBV3-1/TRBV3-2; J gene: TRBJ1-2; CDR3 protein: CASSHRAAEDGYTF
V gene: TRBV20-1; J gene: TRBJ1-2; CDR3 protein: CSAGRAMGYTF
V gene: TRBV4-1; J gene: TRBJ1-2; CDR3 protein: CASSQDEGSYYGYTF
V gene: TRBV29-1; J gene: TRBJ2-3; CDR3 protein: CSFHPQGTDTQYF
V gene: TRBV19; J gene: TRBJ1-1; CDR3 protein: CASSILRDLGAEAFF
V gene: TRBV7-6; J gene: TRBJ2-6; CDR3 protein: CASSLEGVSGANVLTF
V gene: TRBV25-1; J gene: TRBJ1-5; CDR3 protein: CASSEGGDQPQHF
V gene: TRBV4-2; J gene: TRBJ2-1; CDR3 protein: CASSPSAGKNEQFF
V gene: TRBV15; J gene: TRBJ1-2; CDR3 protein: CATSREGVDYGYTF
V gene: TRBV12-3/TRBV12-4; J gene: TRBJ2-4; CDR3 protein: CASSDAGAGVEYF
V gene: TRBV5-1; J gene: TRBJ1-1; CDR3 protein: CASSLADSLSEAFF
V gene: TRBV18; J gene: TRBJ2-7; CDR3 protein: CASSPPAGGTHEQYF
V gene: TRBV19; J gene: TRBJ2-7; CDR3 protein: CASSNTAGIYEQYF
V gene: TRBV7-9; J gene: TRBJ2-1; CDR3 protein: CASSIMTSGPRVVYNEQFF
V gene: TRBV4-1; J gene: TRBJ1-1; CDR3 protein: CASKKTLENTEAFF
V gene: TRBV4-3; J gene: TRBJ1-2; CDR3 protein: CASSQGRGGNYGYTF
V gene: TRBV10-2; J gene: TRBJ1-1; CDR3 protein: CASRRQALMNTEAFF
V gene: TRBV5-6; J gene: TRBJ1-2; CDR3 protein: CASSLAGGYGYTF
V gene: TRBV12-3/TRBV12-4; J gene: TRBJ1-1; CDR3 protein: CASSLSVNTEAFF
V gene: TRBV2; J gene: TRBJ1-2; CDR3 protein: CASSESYRVGYGYTF
V gene: TRBV5-6; J gene: TRBJ2-7; CDR3 protein: CASSSRAGTSPYEQYF
V gene: TRBV12-3/TRBV12-4; J gene: TRBJ1-1; CDR3 protein: CASSRVYTEAFF
V gene: TRBV10-3; J gene: TRBJ1-2; CDR3 protein: CAISESWTPGGYGYTF
V gene: TRBV6-5; J gene: TRBJ2-1; CDR3 protein: CASSTGTEQFF
V gene: TRBV18; J gene: TRBJ1-3; CDR3 protein: CASSPRSLGSSGNTIYF
V gene: TRBV12-3/TRBV12-4; J gene: TRBJ1-1; CDR3 protein: CASSLYMNTEAFF
V gene: TRBV15; J gene: TRBJ1-3; CDR3 protein: CATSRPGQGSGNTIYF
V gene: TRBV30; J gene: TRBJ1-1; CDR3 protein: CAWKLYNTEAFF
V gene: TRBV19; J gene: TRBJ2-3; CDR3 protein: CASSIADTQYF